This TCR beta chain came from a study of regulatory T cells in long-lasting Graves disease. For the study at large: Recently diagnosed Graves' patients had received antithyroid drugs for under 3 months. Points from the study as a whole: Rather than thyroid tissue, only peripheral blood underwent study. Less diverse TCR repertoires were seen in persistent Graves' patients than in newly diagnosed ones.

The CDR3 runs to 13 residues. Germline V lookup: CDR1 MDHEN, CDR2 SYDVKM. Trimming removed 5 bases from V and 5 bases from J; junction bases left unmatched: 3. This clonotype was observed at least ten times. No antigen is known for it. Construction of TCR beta libraries relied on iRepertoire HTBI primers and on Arm-PCR targeting CDR3 regions. MiXCR, applied by TCRdb to the multiplex PCR reads, yields one record per CDR3 protein. The repertoire has around 450,000 distinct CDR3 sequences, about 16% of them found once; the top ten carry 9.5% to 15%. Time point described: newly diagnosed GD, antithyroid drugs for less than 3 months. Researchers made the TCR library from RNA that was extracted from PBMCs. The authors drew patients from an endocrinology department in Xi'an, China. This same sample was also taken into another study, of T cells in Graves' hyperthyroidism and ophthalmopathy.

This receptor was identified in a man between 35 and 55 years old with Graves disease. The source material was peripheral blood mononuclear cells (PBMCs), sampled at new diagnosis, from a patient treated with antithyroid drugs. The gene calls are TRBV28 and TRBJ2-7; the match to TRBD2 covers 10 bases. The CDR3 DNA sequence: TGTGCCAGCAGTCCCAGCGGGAGGGACGAGCAGTACTTC. Translation: CASSPSGRDEQYF.